These T cell receptor beta chains were read from a single sample in a study of a mutant IDH1 vaccine in newly diagnosed glioma. For these receptors, no antigen is known. Only in-frame clones appear in the TCRdb table, and some are missing; sequencing was by immunoSEQ multiplex PCR. The sample has roughly 40,000 clones, approximately 83% seen once. This material consisted of PBMCs, taken from a glioma patient whose treatment included an IDH1 peptide vaccine. All receptors derive from a woman aged 50 to 65 with glioma. The CDR3 runs from the conserved cysteine through the conserved F or W. Clone size is not always given. Where it is, it says once, few, many or a class for expanded clones.

j_gene,abundance,len,v_gene,CDR3aa
TRBJ1-5,.,12,TRBV11-2,CASSFPGQPQHF
TRBJ1-2,.,14,TRBV19,CASSMRRGVYGYTF
TRBJ2-3,.,15,TRBV4-1,CASSQVRDRGDTQYF
TRBJ2-1,.,18,TRBV18,CASSPPGQGRINGGEQFF
TRBJ2-3,.,13,TRBV28,CASNGPSTDTQYF
TRBJ1-1,.,14,TRBV9,CASSPRIQNTEAFF
TRBJ1-2,.,16,TRBV19,CASSIDGRQGHFGYTF
TRBJ1-3,.,16,TRBV4-3,CASSQAYWGLGNTIYF
TRBJ1-2,.,16,TRBV4-3,CASSQESGQLLYGYTF
TRBJ2-7,.,14,TRBV25-1,CASSDPGGGYEQYF
TRBJ1-2,.,15,TRBV6-5,CASSYSTEGSYGYTF
TRBJ2-1,.,16,TRBV5-1,CASSLVAGYSYNEQFF
TRBJ1-3,.,13,TRBV10-3,CAVRRGGGNTIYF
TRBJ2-4,.,16,TRBV5-8,CASSLRGQLGKNIQYF
TRBJ2-7,once,16,TRBV15,CATMDGLAGLTYEQYF
TRBJ2-5,.,17,TRBV7-2,CASSAWTSGGNQETQYF
TRBJ1-5,.,13,TRBV11-3,CASSLDRGQPQHF
TRBJ2-3,.,12,TRBV29-1,CSGGGRADTQYF
TRBJ2-7,.,16,TRBV28,CASSSPGQGGMSEQYF
TRBJ1-5,.,14,TRBV6-5,CASRQGIGNQPQHF
TRBJ1-1,.,13,TRBV18,CASSPITGTEAFF
TRBJ2-1,.,14,TRBV2,CASSEGLAGGMEFF
TRBJ1-3,.,14,TRBV10-3,CATGGGSSGNTIYF
TRBJ2-2,.,16,TRBV7-8,CASSFGQGGVTGELFF
TRBJ2-7,.,13,TRBV21-1,CASSKIRRQGQYF
TRBJ1-1,once,15,TRBV7-2,CASSPNGQGGTEAFF
TRBJ1-2,.,19,TRBV7-2,CASSLVVGVARSGGLGYTF
TRBJ1-1,few,13,TRBV9,CASSVGGYTEAFF
TRBJ1-5,once,15,TRBV27,CASSPLRQSNQPQHF
TRBJ1-6,.,12,TRBV5-6,CASSLDTSPLHF
TRBJ2-7,.,13,TRBV5-6,CASSLDATYEQYF
TRBJ1-1,few,14,TRBV28,CASSSQGPGTEAFF
TRBJ2-5,once,13,TRBV10-1,CASSEVGKKAQYF
TRBJ1-2,.,15,TRBV25-1,CASSPLDRADYGYTF
TRBJ2-1,once,15,TRBV5-6,CASSWRRVTNNEQFF
TRBJ2-5,.,14,TRBV5-1,CASSLEGTVETQYF
TRBJ1-2,.,13,TRBV7-2,CASSRDTSKGYTF
TRBJ1-4,.,13,TRBV5-6,CASSPLRNEKLFF
TRBJ1-1,.,13,TRBV5-4,CSIRLPPNTEAFF
TRBJ1-2,.,13,TRBV10-3,CAISGGTNYGYTF
TRBJ1-2,.,12,TRBV6-5,CASRDGLYGYTF
TRBJ2-7,.,16,TRBV5-6,CASSPAGGISSYEQYF
TRBJ1-2,.,13,TRBV7-8,CASSGRKGNGYTF
TRBJ1-1,.,12,TRBV6-6,CASSLADSEAFF
TRBJ1-1,.,14,TRBV2,CASSDSGRVTEAFF
TRBJ1-1,.,15,TRBV9,CASSDRRDRTTEAFF